The rows below give T cell receptor beta chains drawn from one sample of a study of breast tumors, draining lymph nodes, adjacent tissues. Each CDR3 protein is one row after TCRdb ran MiXCR on the multiplex PCR reads. Here the sample spans roughly 120,000 distinct CDR3 sequences, 15% to 20% being singletons. Input material: axillary lymph node tissue. The receptors come from a female donor with breast cancer. Some clones in this sample may be carry-over from other donors' samples. CDR3s include the opening cysteine and the closing phenylalanine or tryptophan. The order of the fields is V gene, J gene, D gene, clone size, CDR3 protein, CDR3 DNA. The D gene is left open where the match is weak. Only some rows state a clone size, as once, few, many or a class for expanded clones.

>TRBV20-1|TRBJ1-2|NA|many
CSARKGDGYTF
TGCAGTGCTAGGAAGGGGGACGGCTACACCTTC
>TRBV19|TRBJ2-3|TRBD2|few
CASSIGGLAGGQDTQYF
TGTGCCAGTAGTATAGGGGGACTAGCGGGGGGGCAAGATACGCAGTATTTT
>TRBV7-3|TRBJ2-5|NA|many
CASSRDRLGETQYF
TGTGCCAGCAGCCGGGACCGGCTTGGGGAGACCCAGTACTTC
>TRBV5-6|TRBJ2-2|TRBD2|NA
CASSPLAGNTGELFF
TGTGCCAGCAGCCCCCTAGCGGGCAACACCGGGGAGCTGTTTTTT
>TRBV29-1|TRBJ2-5|TRBD2|many
CSVEGTSGSRVTQYF
TGCAGCGTTGAAGGGACTAGCGGGAGTAGGGTGACCCAGTACTTC
>TRBV6-6|TRBJ2-1|NA|NA
CASSYLGTANSYNERFF
TGTGCCAGCAGTTACCTCGGGACTGCGAATTCCTACAATGAGCGGTTCTTC
>TRBV28|TRBJ1-3|NA|few
CASSPGGAYSGNTIYF
TGTGCCAGCAGTCCCGGTGGGGCTTACTCTGGAAACACCATATATTTT
>TRBV10-2|TRBJ2-3|NA|many
CASSESWGAQRPDTQYF
TGCGCCAGCAGTGAGTCGTGGGGGGCGCAGCGGCCAGATACGCAGTATTTT
>TRBV7-8|TRBJ1-2|NA|many
CASSLVLMGYGYTF
TGTGCCAGCAGCTTAGTACTTATGGGCTATGGCTACACCTTC
>TRBV6-1|TRBJ2-7|TRBD1|many
CASSEVGQGPYEQYF
TGTGCCAGCAGTGAAGTGGGACAGGGGCCCTACGAGCAGTACTTC